The sequence of this T cell receptor (beta chain) was determined in a study of cytotoxic CD8 clonotypes in ibrutinib-treated CLL. Libraries were prepared by immunoSEQ multiplex PCR; TCRdb keeps only in-frame clonotypes and omits some of them. The sample contains more than 35,000 clones, 70% to 80% of which appear only once. CDR3 length: 15 residues. Germline V CDR1 and CDR2: SGDLS, YYNGEE. Germline trimming cut 3 bases from V and 1 base from J; bases unmatched to any gene: 3. Only a few counts were recorded for this clone. The sample was PBMCs, taken at disease progression, from a patient treated with ibrutinib. J is TRBJ2-5 and V is TRBV9, with 10 bases fitting TRBD2. The sequence was obtained from a human donor with chronic lymphocytic leukemia. CDR3 nucleotide sequence: TGTGCCAGCAGCGCCACTAGCGGGGCCCAAGAGACCCAGTACTTC. Its protein is CASSATSGAQETQYF.